The 27 T cell receptor beta chains given below trace back to one sample, sequenced in a study of blood T cell repertoires in COVID-19. Some clones are missing from TCRdb's copy, which holds only in-frame ones; the method was immunoSEQ multiplex PCR. Of 300,000 to 350,000 clones listed, around 90% are singletons. The sample consisted of peripheral blood. The receptors originated from a woman between 18 and 29 years old who had recovered from COVID-19.

This clone has a handful of counts. The rearrangement uses TRBV10-3 and TRBJ1-1; TRBD1 agrees at 7 bases. In germline, CDR1 is ENHRY, CDR2 SYGVKD. Germline trimming cut 0 bases from V and 10 bases from J; bases unmatched to any gene: 17. This CDR3 contains 17 residues. CDR3 DNA sequence: TGTGCCATCAGTGAGTCGCTAGCCAGGGGGGCGACGTCGGTAGCTTTCTTT. It specifies CAISESLARGATSVAFF.

The genes are TRBV24-1 and TRBJ1-3; TRBD1 aligns across 7 bases. This CDR3 has 15 amino acids. Germline CDR1 reads KGHDR; CDR2 reads SFDVKD. V gave up 3 bases and J gave up 2 bases; unmatched junction bases: 3. In DNA, the CDR3 is TGTGCCACCAGTGATCCCGGGACAGCTGGAAACACCATATATTTT. Its protein is CATSDPGTAGNTIYF.

The V and J genes are TRBV11-3 and TRBJ2-5, with 14 bases aligning to TRBD2. The germline V gene encodes CDR1 SGHNT and CDR2 YENEEA. This CDR3 contains 15 residues. J was trimmed by 5 bases and V by 5 bases; bases with no gene match: 4. The CDR3 DNA reads as TGTGCCAGCAGCATAGGACTAGCGGGAGGCGAGACCCAGTACTTC. Amino acid sequence: CASSIGLAGGETQYF.

This clone was seen once. The chain uses TRBV4-1 and TRBJ2-7; a weak D match, TRBD2 (8 bases). V lost 0 bases, J lost 5 bases, and 29 bases lay in between. CDR1 is MGHRA, CDR2 YSYEKL, per germline. The length of the CDR3 is 20 residues. The CDR3 region has the DNA TGCGCCAGCAGCCAAGAAGGCCCGGGACAGCCGGGACTAGGTCTCCACGAGCAGTACGTC. Residues: CASSQEGPGQPGLGLHEQYV.

V is TRBV6-5 and J is TRBJ1-5, with D tentatively TRBD1 (6 bases). The V end was cut by 5 bases, the J end by 3 bases, with 11 bases between. The germline V gene has CDR1 MNHEY and CDR2 SVGAGI. This CDR3 contains 14 residues. CDR3 nucleotide sequence: TGTGCCAGCAGTAACAGGGATCTCAATCAGCCCCAGCATTTT. Its protein is CASSNRDLNQPQHF.

The rearrangement links TRBV29-1 to TRBJ1-4; weak D call: TRBD1 (6 bases). Trimming took 6 bases from V and 5 from J, leaving 13 bases between them. The germline gives CDR1 SQVTM, CDR2 ANQGSEA. CDR3 length: 13 amino acids. The CDR3 spells CSVRDTVNEKLFF. CDR3 coding DNA: TGCAGCGTCCGGGACACCGTAAATGAAAAACTGTTTTTT.

The chain carries TRBV6-2 or TRBV6-3 and TRBJ2-2, with a weak D call TRBD2 (6 bases). The germline gives CDR1 MNHEY, CDR2 SVGEGT. The germline V and J ends were trimmed by 0 bases and 0 bases, with 14 bases remaining between them. CDR3 length: 18 residues. For the CDR3, the DNA is TGTGCCAGCAGTTACTCGACGGGAGAATACGCGAACACCGGGGAGCTGTTTTTT. Its translation: CASSYSTGEYANTGELFF.

This clone has a single count. The chain uses TRBV7-2 and TRBJ2-1, with D perhaps TRBD2 (5 bases). The CDR3 extends over 11 amino acids. V lost 5 bases and J lost 16, with 15 bases in between. CDR1 SGHTA and CDR2 FQGNSA come from the germline V gene. DNA of the CDR3: TGTGCCAGCAGCCAATCCGGGATACAATTCTTC. It is translated as CASSQSGIQFF.

This chain connects TRBV12-5 to TRBJ1-1; maybe TRBD1 (5 bases). V shed 6 bases and J shed 8 bases, with 10 bases lying between them. Per germline, CDR1 LGHNT and CDR2 FRNRAP. This CDR3 contains 11 residues. CDR3 residues: CASGRGDEAFF. For the CDR3, the DNA is TGTGCTAGTGGGCGGGGGGACGAAGCTTTCTTT. Filled out from reference TRBV12-5 and TRBJ1-1, the complete variable domain reads DARVTQTPRHKVTEMGQEVTMRCQPILGHNTVFWYRQTMMQGLELLAYFRNRAPLDDSGMPKDRFSAEMPDATLATLKIQPSEPRDSAVYFCASGRGDEAFFGQGTRLTVV.

V gene TRBV6-5 combines with J gene TRBJ2-2; the D gene is possibly TRBD2 (5 bases). This CDR3 spans 14 amino acids. Germline CDR1 and CDR2: MNHEY and SVGAGI. The V end was cut by 0 bases, the J end by 7 bases, with 9 bases between. The CDR3 protein is CASSYSLEGGELFF. For the CDR3, the DNA is TGTGCCAGCAGTTACTCGCTCGAGGGCGGGGAGCTGTTTTTT.

The V and J genes are TRBV7-2 and TRBJ2-1; TRBD2 agrees at 9 bases. CDR3 length: 16 residues. The ends lost 1 base at V and 10 bases at J; junction bases unmatched: 11. Germline CDR1 SGHTA, CDR2 FQGNSA. The CDR3 bases are TGTGCCAGCAGCTTAGTCTCCGGGACTAGCCTAAAAGAGCAGTTCTTC. It specifies CASSLVSGTSLKEQFF.

The V and J genes are TRBV5-1 and TRBJ2-3; a possible D gene is TRBD1 (5 bases). V was pared by 4 bases and J by 2 bases, with 20 bases between. The CDR3 contains 17 residues. CDR1 and CDR2 from the germline V gene are SGHRS and YFSETQ. The CDR3 nucleotides read TGCGCCAGCAGCCCCTTCCTTCGACAGATGAACACAGATACGCAGTATTTT. This codes for CASSPFLRQMNTDTQYF.

This sequence joins TRBV18 and TRBJ1-1; possible D gene TRBD1, 6 bases. V was pared by 2 bases and J by 4 bases, with 17 bases between. CDR1 is KGHSH, CDR2 LQKENI, per germline. This CDR3 spans 16 amino acids. Written as DNA, the CDR3 is TGTGCCAGCTCACCAATACGGGGACATGGGGGCACTGAAGCTTTCTTT. It codes for CASSPIRGHGGTEAFF.

V usage is TRBV7-2 and J usage is TRBJ1-2, with D possibly being TRBD1 (5 bases). CDR3 length: 14 residues. CDR1 is SGHTA, CDR2 FQGNSA, per germline. With 0 bases removed from V and 3 bases from J, the gap between germline ends came to 8 bases. CDR3 in amino acids: CASSLAPGYYGYTF. CDR3 coding DNA: TGTGCCAGCAGCTTAGCCCCAGGGTACTATGGCTACACCTTC.

The gene calls are TRBV7-8 and TRBJ2-3, with 7 positions matching TRBD1. The V segment lost 4 bases and the J segment 5 bases; nucleotides outside the gene matches: 3. There are 13 residues in the CDR3. Per the germline V gene, CDR1 is SGHVS and CDR2 is FQNEAQ. The CDR3 is CASSSYRGDTQYF. CDR3 nucleotides: TGTGCCAGCAGCTCGTACAGGGGAGATACGCAGTATTTT. Filled out from reference TRBV7-8 and TRBJ2-3, the complete variable domain reads GAGVSQSPRYKVAKRGQDVALRCDPISGHVSLFWYQQALGQGPEFLTYFQNEAQLDKSGLPSDRFFAERPEGSVSTLKIQRTQQEDSAVYLCASSSYRGDTQYFGPGTRLTVL.

The gene calls are TRBV3-1 (or the pseudogene TRBV3-2) and TRBJ1-2; D gene uncertain. The CDR3 is made up of 13 amino acids. Trimming cost V 0 bases and J 3 bases, with 5 bases left between them. The germline V gene has CDR1 LGHDT and CDR2 YNNKEL (reference sequence). CDR3: CASSQDGDYGYTF. The CDR3 DNA reads TGTGCCAGCAGCCAAGACGGAGACTATGGCTACACCTTC.

Concerning this clone itself: Other DNA sequences in the sample encode the same CDR3. The J gene is TRBJ1-1, the V gene TRBV5-1, with no clear D. This CDR3 contains 14 residues. V shed 0 bases and J shed 2 bases, with 8 bases lying between them. The germline V gene has CDR1 SGHRS and CDR2 YFSETQ. The CDR3, as DNA: TGCGCCAGCAGCTTGGTGAGAGGCAACACTGAAGCTTTCTTT. Its translation is CASSLVRGNTEAFF.

This clone was seen just once. V is TRBV3-1 (or the pseudogene TRBV3-2) and J is TRBJ1-5; 7 bases are a match to TRBD1. V was clipped by 4 bases and J by 6 bases; unmatched bases: 9. CDR1 is LGHDT and CDR2 is YNNKEL in the germline V gene (reference sequence). The CDR3 loop spans 15 amino acids. Here the CDR3 reads CASSLTGATLQPQHF. Written as DNA, the CDR3 is TGTGCCAGCAGCCTAACAGGGGCAACCCTTCAGCCCCAGCATTTT.

This sequence joins TRBV18 and TRBJ1-5, with a tentative D call TRBD1 (6 bases). The CDR3 has 19 residues. The V end lost 2 bases, the J end lost 1 base, and 21 bases lay between the germline ends. Germline CDR1 and CDR2: KGHSH and LQKENI. Here the CDR3 DNA reads TGTGCCAGCTCACCAACCCGAGGGGGGAGGGGGTTCAGCAATCAGCCCCAGCATTTT. Its translation is CASSPTRGGRGFSNQPQHF. The full variable domain, with the rest looked up from reference TRBV18 and TRBJ1-5, is NAGVMQNPRHLVRRRGQEARLRCSPMKGHSHVYWYRQLPEEGLKFMVYLQKENIIDESGMPKERFSAEFPKEGPSILRIQQVVRGDSAAYFCASSPTRGGRGFSNQPQHFGDGTRLSIL.

The rearrangement joins TRBV9 to TRBJ1-4; possibly TRBD1 for D (5 bases). The CDR3 covers 15 residues. Per germline, CDR1 SGDLS and CDR2 YYNGEE. Trimming removed 0 bases at V and 3 bases at J, with 9 bases between. The chain's CDR3 is CASSVAGAPNEKLFF. DNA for the CDR3: TGTGCCAGCAGCGTAGCTGGGGCTCCTAATGAAAAACTGTTTTTT. Based on the CDR3 plus reference TRBV9 and TRBJ1-4, the full variable domain is DSGVTQTPKHLITATGQRVTLRCSPRSGDLSVYWYQQSLDQGLQFLIQYYNGEERAKGNILERFSAQQFPDLHSELNLSSLELGDSALYFCASSVAGAPNEKLFFGSGTQLSVL.

V gene TRBV28 combines with J gene TRBJ2-6; possibly TRBD1 for D (5 bases). Germline CDR1 and CDR2: MDHEN and SYDVKM. This CDR3 region has 16 residues. V was trimmed by 4 bases and J by 0 bases, leaving 10 bases between them. The chain's CDR3 is CASSSTGSSGANVLTF. Written as DNA, the CDR3 is TGTGCCAGCAGTTCCACAGGCTCCTCTGGGGCCAACGTCCTGACTTTC.

The chain joins TRBV24-1 to TRBJ2-1; 11 nucleotides match TRBD2. The CDR3 is 15 residues long. V shed 9 bases and J 9 bases; nucleotides not matched to a gene: 12. Germline loops: CDR1 KGHDR, CDR2 SFDVKD. Here the CDR3 reads CATSNSGREEGEQFF. CDR3 in DNA: TGTGCCACCTCGAATAGCGGGAGGGAAGAGGGTGAGCAGTTCTTC.

The CDR3 here is CASSIARDSGKADTQYF. CDR3 coding DNA: TGTGCCAGTAGTATAGCCCGGGATAGCGGGAAAGCAGATACGCAGTATTTT. The chain joins TRBV19 to TRBJ2-3; the match to TRBD2 covers 8 bases. The germline V gene has CDR1 LNHDA and CDR2 SQIVND (reference sequence). The V segment lost 1 base and the J segment 4 bases; nucleotides outside the gene matches: 10. This CDR3 spans 17 amino acids. Full variable domain (outside the CDR3, taken from reference TRBV19 and TRBJ2-3): DGGITQSPKYLFRKEGQNVTLSCEQNLNHDAMYWYRQDPGQGLRLIYYSQIVNDFQKGDIAEGYSVSREKKESFPLTVTSAQKNPTAFYLCASSIARDSGKADTQYFGPGTRLTVL.

There are a few counts of this clone. The chain combines TRBV5-5 with TRBJ1-5, with 8 bases identical to TRBD1. Trimming removed 3 bases from V and 3 bases from J; junction bases left unmatched: 8. CDR1 SGHKS and CDR2 YYEKEE come from the germline V gene (reference sequence). This CDR3 contains 16 residues. The CDR3 region is CASSSVNRGNNQPQHF. The DNA of the CDR3 is TGTGCCAGCAGCTCGGTGAACAGGGGGAACAATCAGCCCCAGCATTTT.

This clone has just a few counts. V is TRBV2 and J is TRBJ2-2, with D possibly TRBD1 on 5 matching bases. The CDR3 is 14 amino acids. V lost 6 bases to trimming and J lost 2 bases, with 10 bases between them. Germline CDR1 is SNHLY and CDR2 is FYNNEI. CDR3 protein: CASRRQTNTGELFF. CDR3 nucleotide sequence: TGTGCCAGCAGGCGACAGACAAACACCGGGGAGCTGTTTTTT.

As for this clone: This specimen includes other DNA sequences encoding the same CDR3. The gene calls are TRBV19 and TRBJ2-5; 14 bases are a match to TRBD2. J lost 4 bases, V lost 3 bases, and 4 bases had no gene match. CDR1 and CDR2 (germline): LNHDA, SQIVND (reference sequence). This CDR3 has 16 amino acids. The CDR3 DNA reads as TGTGCCAGTAGTATTGGTGGACTAGCGGGAGGAGAGACCCAGTACTTC. Protein product: CASSIGGLAGGETQYF.

This chain links TRBV6-6 with TRBJ2-7, with D perhaps TRBD2 (5 bases). Germline V CDR1 and CDR2: MNHNY, SVGAGI (reference sequence). The CDR3 spans 12 residues. Trimming stripped 2 bases from V and 4 bases from J, with 6 bases between. CDR3 sequence: CASSYEGYEQYV. CDR3 in DNA: TGTGCCAGCAGTTACGAGGGTTACGAGCAGTACGTC.